This T cell receptor beta chain was retrieved from a study of blood T cells in healthy people across ages. Roughly 10 milliliters of peripheral blood were drawn from each donor into EDTA-treated tubes. Isolated per sample were at least 7 million PBMCs. Study conclusions and caveats: Diversity of TCR beta per million T cells declined in a roughly linear way with age. Bulk PBMC profiling left naive and antigen-experienced comparisons inconclusive.

Primers used in a second PCR of roughly 6 to 11 cycles were a sample-barcoded 5' primer and a J-beta primer mix. MiXCR, applied by TCRdb to the 5' RACE reads, yields one record per CDR3 protein. This table has 2 million or so distinct CDR3 sequences, about 50% appearing once. This clonotype was counted a few times. Its antigen is unidentified. Looked up from germline, CDR1 is MNHEY and CDR2 is SVGEGT. The CDR3 totals 14 residues. Unmatched junction bases numbered 10, after V lost 8 bases and J lost 3 bases. The chain combines TRBV6-2 or TRBV6-3 with TRBJ2-7; 7 bases are a match to TRBD1. The clonotype was recovered from a woman aged 40 to 49 in good health. Sequencing input: blood. CDR3 sequence reads: CASVFPGQLYEQYF. The CDR3 bases are TGTGCCAGCGTATTCCCGGGACAGCTCTACGAGCAGTACTTC.